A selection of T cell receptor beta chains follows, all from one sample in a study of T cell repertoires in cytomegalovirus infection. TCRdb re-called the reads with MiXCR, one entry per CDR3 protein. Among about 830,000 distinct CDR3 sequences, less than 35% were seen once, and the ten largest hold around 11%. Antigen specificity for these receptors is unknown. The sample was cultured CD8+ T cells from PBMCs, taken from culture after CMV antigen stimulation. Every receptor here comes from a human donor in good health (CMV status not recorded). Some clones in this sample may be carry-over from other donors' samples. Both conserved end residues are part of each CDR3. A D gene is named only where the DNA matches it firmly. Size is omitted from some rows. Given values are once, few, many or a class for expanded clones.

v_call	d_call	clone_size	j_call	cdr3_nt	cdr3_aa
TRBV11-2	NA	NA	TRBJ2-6	TGTGCCAGCAGCCGTCAATACTCTGGGGCCAACGTCCTGACTTTC	CASSRQYSGANVLTF
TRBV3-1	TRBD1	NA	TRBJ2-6	TGTGCCAGCAGCCCCCGACGGGGGACAGGGAGTATGCCCGGGGCCAACGTCCTGACTTTC	CASSPRRGTGSMPGANVLTF
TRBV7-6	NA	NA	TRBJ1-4	TGTGCCAGCAGCTTAGCGGGGGGGACGGATACTCTTGAAAAACTGTTTTTT	CASSLAGGTDTLEKLFF
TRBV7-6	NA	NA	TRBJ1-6	TGTGCCAGCAGCCCCCGGGAGCTTAATTCACCCCTCCACTTT	CASSPRELNSPLHF
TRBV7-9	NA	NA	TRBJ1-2	TGTGCCAGCAGCCACACAGGGCCAGTGGACTATGGCTACACCTTC	CASSHTGPVDYGYTF
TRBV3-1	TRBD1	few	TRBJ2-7	TGTGCCAGCAGCCAGACCGGGACAGGGTACTACGAGCAGTACTTC	CASSQTGTGYYEQYF
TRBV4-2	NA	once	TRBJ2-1	TGTGCCAACAGCCAAGTCCTTTCCCAGGGAACCTCCTACAATGAGCAGTTCTTC	CANSQVLSQGTSYNEQFF
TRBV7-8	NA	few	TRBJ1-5	TGTGCCAGCAGCTTACTTCCCAATAGCAATCAGCCCCAGCATTTT	CASSLLPNSNQPQHF
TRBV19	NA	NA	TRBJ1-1	TGTGCCAGTAGTATGAAGGTGAGGACTGAAGCTTTCTTT	CASSMKVRTEAFF
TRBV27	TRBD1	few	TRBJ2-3	TGTGCCATCTTGGACAGGGTAACAGATACGCAGTATTTT	CAILDRVTDTQYF
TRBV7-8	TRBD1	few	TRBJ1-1	TGTGCCAGCAGCCCTTGGACAGGGGCGGACACTGAAGCTTTCTTT	CASSPWTGADTEAFF
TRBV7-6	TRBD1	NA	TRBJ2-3	TGTGTCAGCAGCTTCCCCGCCGGGACAGGGATGGCCTTGGATGAAGATACGCAGTATTTT	CVSSFPAGTGMALDEDTQYF
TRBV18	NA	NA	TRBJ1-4	TGTGCCAGCTCACCAGGAGTATCTTTAACTAATGAAAAACTGTTTTTT	CASSPGVSLTNEKLFF
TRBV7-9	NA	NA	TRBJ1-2	TGTGCCAGCAGCCCCCTCGCGGGGAATGGCTACACCTTC	CASSPLAGNGYTF
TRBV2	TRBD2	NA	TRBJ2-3	TGTGCCAGCACCGACGGGGGGGGGGATGGAGATACGCAGTATTTT	CASTDGGGDGDTQYF
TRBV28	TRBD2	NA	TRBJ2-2	TGTGCCAGCAGTTTATTCGGGCGGGGGTGGCCCACGAGGACCGGGGAGCTGTTTTTT	CASSLFGRGWPTRTGELFF
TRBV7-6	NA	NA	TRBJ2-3	TGTGCCAGCATCACGCTAGGGGCCAGCACAGATACGCAGTATTTT	CASITLGASTDTQYF
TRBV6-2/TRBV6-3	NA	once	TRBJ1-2	TGTGCCAGCAGTTACTCGTCACAGGGTGGATTCGGAGGCTACACCTTC	CASSYSSQGGFGGYTF
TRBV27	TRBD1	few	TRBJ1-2	TGTGCCATCGGGACAGGGAATGGCTACACCTTC	CAIGTGNGYTF
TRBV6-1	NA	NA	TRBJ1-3	TGTGCCAGCAGGGACTTAGTTAGCTCTGGAAACACCATATATTTT	CASRDLVSSGNTIYF
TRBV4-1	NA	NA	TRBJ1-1	TGCGCCAGCAGCCAAGATCCGATGGAAGAGAACACTGAAGCTTTCTTT	CASSQDPMEENTEAFF
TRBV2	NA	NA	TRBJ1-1	TGTGCCAGCAGTGGAAGAGAATCGGACACCGGTTTGAACACTGAAGCTTTCTTT	CASSGRESDTGLNTEAFF
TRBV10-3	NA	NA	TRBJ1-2	TGTGCCATCAGTGAGGCAGGAGATCTCTATGGCTACACCTTC	CAISEAGDLYGYTF
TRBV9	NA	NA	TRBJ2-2	TGTGCCAGCAGCGTAGCTACGGGACCGCGAGGGTACACCGGGGAGCTGTTTTTT	CASSVATGPRGYTGELFF
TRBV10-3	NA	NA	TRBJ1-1	TGTGCCATCAGGGGAGGTCGTAACACTGAAGCTTTCTTT	CAIRGGRNTEAFF
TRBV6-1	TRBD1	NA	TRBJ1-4	TGTGCCAGCAGCCCCTACAGGGGCATCAGTGAAAAACTGTTTTTT	CASSPYRGISEKLFF
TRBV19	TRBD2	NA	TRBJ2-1	TGTGCCAGTAGTATGCCCCATGCGGGGGAGAATGAGCAGTTCTTC	CASSMPHAGENEQFF
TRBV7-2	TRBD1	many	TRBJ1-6	TGTGCCAGCAGCTTATTCGTGGCGGGACAGGGTAAATCACCCCTCCACTTT	CASSLFVAGQGKSPLHF
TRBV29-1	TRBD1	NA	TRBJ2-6	TGCAGCGTTGAAGAGAGAGGGCAGGGGGCTAGAGGGGCCAACGTCCTGACTTTC	CSVEERGQGARGANVLTF
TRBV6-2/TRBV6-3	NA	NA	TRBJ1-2	TGTGCCAGCAGTCATGACACGGGACACTATGGCTACACCTTC	CASSHDTGHYGYTF
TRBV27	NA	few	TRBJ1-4	TGTGCCAGCAGTTCGATCCCACGGAGGGGTGAAAAACTGTTTTTT	CASSSIPRRGEKLFF
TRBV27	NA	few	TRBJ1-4	TGTGCCAGCAGTCCTGGACGGTACCTCTCCCAAAATGAAAAACTGTTTTTT	CASSPGRYLSQNEKLFF
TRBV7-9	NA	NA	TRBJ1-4	TGTGCCAGCAGCCCTCAACAAGGAAAACTGTTTTTT	CASSPQQGKLFF
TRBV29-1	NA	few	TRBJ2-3	TGCAGCGCAGGACAAGGGTACACAGATACGCAGTATTTT	CSAGQGYTDTQYF
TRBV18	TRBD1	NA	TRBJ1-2	TGTGCCAGCTCACCACCCACAGGGGTCCGACACTATGGCTACACCTTC	CASSPPTGVRHYGYTF
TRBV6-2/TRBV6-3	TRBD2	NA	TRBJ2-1	TGTGCCAGCAGTTACTCGGCTAGCGGGAGTAGCTCCTACAATGAGCAGTTCTTC	CASSYSASGSSSYNEQFF
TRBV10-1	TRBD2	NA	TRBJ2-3	TGCGCCAGCAGTGAAGGGACTACTAGCACAGATACGCAGTATTTT	CASSEGTTSTDTQYF
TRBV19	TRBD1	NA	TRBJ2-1	TGTGCCAGTAGTATCTCAGGGGGATATGAGCAGTTCTTC	CASSISGGYEQFF
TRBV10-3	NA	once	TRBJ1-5	TGTGCCATCAGTGAAGGGGATTTGCAGCCCCAGCATTTT	CAISEGDLQPQHF
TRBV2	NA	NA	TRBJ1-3	TGTGCCAGCAGGTCGACAGGAAACACCATATATTTT	CASRSTGNTIYF
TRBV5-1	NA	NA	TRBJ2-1	TGCGCCAACAAAAGGGATGGGGATAATGAGCAGTTCTTC	CANKRDGDNEQFF
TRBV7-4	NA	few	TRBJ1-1	TGTGCCAGCAGCCCAGACTACGGGACTGAAGCTTTCTTT	CASSPDYGTEAFF
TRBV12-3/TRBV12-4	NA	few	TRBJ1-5	TGTGCCAGCAGTATCGCGGGGGTCAATCAGCCCCAGCATTTT	CASSIAGVNQPQHF
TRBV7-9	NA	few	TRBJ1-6	TGTGCCAGCAGCTTACCATATAGGGCCCTCCACTTT	CASSLPYRALHF
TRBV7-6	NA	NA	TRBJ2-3	TGTGCCAGCAGCTATACAGGGTCTGGCACAGATACGCAGTATTTT	CASSYTGSGTDTQYF
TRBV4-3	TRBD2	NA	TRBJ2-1	TGCGCCAGCGGTTCGTCTCGGGGGGGCCCCTACAATGAGCAGTTCTTC	CASGSSRGGPYNEQFF
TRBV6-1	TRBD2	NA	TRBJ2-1	TGTGCCAGCAGTGAGTGGACTAGCGGGGGGCCGAACAATGAGCAGTTCTTC	CASSEWTSGGPNNEQFF
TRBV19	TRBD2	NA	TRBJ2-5	TGTGCCAGTAGTATTCCTGGTGGCGGGGGGGCAACCGGGGAGACCCAGTACTTC	CASSIPGGGGATGETQYF
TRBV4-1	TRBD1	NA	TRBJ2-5	TGCGCCAGCAGCCAAGATACAGGGGAAGAGACCCAGTACTTC	CASSQDTGEETQYF
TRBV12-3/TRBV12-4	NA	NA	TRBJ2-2	TGTGCCAGCAGCCCCTCAGGCAGAAGGAACACCGGGGAGCTGTTTTTT	CASSPSGRRNTGELFF
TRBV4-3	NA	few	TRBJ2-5	TGCGCCAGCAGCCAAGGTTCCGGGCAAGAGACCCAGTACTTC	CASSQGSGQETQYF
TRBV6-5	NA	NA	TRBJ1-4	TGTGCCAGCAGTTACCGGGTGGATGAAAAACTGTTTTTT	CASSYRVDEKLFF